This T cell receptor beta chain appears in the sequencing data of a study of blood T cell repertoires in COVID-19. This clone was detected once. This table comes from immunoSEQ multiplex PCR, and its TCRdb copy is limited to in-frame clones, with some not included. The table lists some 31,000 clones, 75% to 90% of them singletons. Per the germline V gene, CDR1 is SGHNT and CDR2 is YYREEE (reference sequence). The J segment lost 0 bases and the V segment lost 9 bases, leaving 7 bases of the junction unmatched. This CDR3 has 14 residues. The sequencing input was peripheral blood. This chain connects TRBV5-4 to TRBJ2-3; 7 nucleotides align to TRBD1. This receptor was identified in a human donor with acute or convalescent COVID-19. The donor label of this sample is uncertain. In DNA form, the CDR3 reads TGTGCCACCGCAGAGGGGGCTAGCACAGATACGCAGTATTTT. Amino acids: CATAEGASTDTQYF.